This TCR beta chain appears in the sequencing data of a study of graft-versus-host responses after intestinal transplantation. Overall study context: All recipients got anti-thymocyte globulin induction, then tacrolimus and steroids for approximately 3 years. Overall study findings and caveats: Circulating GvH clones peaking coincided with falling HvG clones soon after transplant. Present in recipient marrow, GvH clones included some that appeared first in ileum or blood.

The protocol was immunoSEQ multiplex PCR, while the TCRdb copy is restricted to in-frame clones and leaves out a portion. Of more than 100,000 clones listed, approximately 95% are singletons. Per germline, CDR1 MNHNS and CDR2 SASEGT. V was clipped by 6 bases and J by 0 bases; unmatched bases: 3. The CDR3 is made up of 15 amino acids. As for this clone: Its antigen is unidentified.

The V call is TRBV6-1, the J call TRBJ2-2; 8 nucleotides agree with TRBD1. This sequence originates from a human donor who received an intestinal transplant. The material was unstimulated CD4+ T cells sorted from spleen or lymph node cells, obtained before intestinal transplant. The CDR3 DNA reads TGTGCCAGCAGACGGACAGGGACGAACACCGGGGAGCTGTTTTTT. Translation: CASRRTGTNTGELFF.